The rows below give T cell receptor beta chains drawn from one sample of a study of T cells in localized non-small cell lung cancer. Clones were read by immunoSEQ multiplex PCR, and TCRdb kept only the in-frame ones, dropping some. The sample lists 4,000 to 6,000 clones, 45% occurring once. The sequencing used lung tumor tissue, collected before any cancer treatment. These receptors came from a man between 40 and 70 years old with stage I lung adenocarcinoma. CDR3s include the opening cysteine and the closing phenylalanine or tryptophan. A D gene is named only where the DNA matches it firmly.

J	V	D	CDR3	DNA
TRBJ1-1	TRBV14	-	CASSQGRDTEAFF	TGTGCCAGCAGCCAGGGGCGCGACACTGAAGCTTTCTTT
TRBJ1-4	TRBV15	-	CATSREAGRTTNEKLFF	TGTGCCACCAGCAGAGAGGCAGGGAGGACAACTAATGAAAAACTGTTTTTT
TRBJ1-1	TRBV11-3	-	CASSLVTGSSTEAFF	TGTGCCAGCAGCTTAGTTACAGGTTCGAGCACTGAAGCTTTCTTT
TRBJ2-7	TRBV18	-	CASSKGATYEQYF	TGTGCCAGCTCAAAGGGCGCCACCTACGAGCAGTACTTC
TRBJ1-1	TRBV18	-	CASSPTGDMGTEAFF	TGTGCCAGCTCACCAACCGGGGACATGGGCACTGAAGCTTTCTTT
TRBJ1-2	TRBV19	-	CASNLGIGYTF	TGTGCCAGTAACCTCGGGATTGGCTACACCTTC
TRBJ2-7	TRBV19	TRBD2	CASSVLAGGSYEQYF	TGTGCCAGTAGTGTGCTAGCGGGGGGCTCCTACGAGCAGTACTTC
TRBJ2-5	TRBV11-3	TRBD2	CASSHRLAGGETQYF	TGTGCCAGCAGCCACCGACTAGCGGGGGGAGAGACCCAGTACTTC
TRBJ2-7	TRBV19	TRBD1	CASKGQGYTNEQYF	TGTGCCAGTAAAGGACAGGGATACACGAACGAGCAGTACTTC